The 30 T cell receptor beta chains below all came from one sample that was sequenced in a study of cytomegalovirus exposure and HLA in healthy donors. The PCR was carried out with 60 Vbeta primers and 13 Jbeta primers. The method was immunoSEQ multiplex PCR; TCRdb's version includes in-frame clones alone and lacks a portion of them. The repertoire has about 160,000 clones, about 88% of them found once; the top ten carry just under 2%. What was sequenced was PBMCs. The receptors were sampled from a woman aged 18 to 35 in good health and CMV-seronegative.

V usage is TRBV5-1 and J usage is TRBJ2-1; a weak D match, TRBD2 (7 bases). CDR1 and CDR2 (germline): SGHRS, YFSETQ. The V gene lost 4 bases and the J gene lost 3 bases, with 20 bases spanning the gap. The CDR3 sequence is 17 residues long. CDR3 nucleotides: TGCGCCAGCAGCCAGGGCGTGGGCGGGGGCCTCTACAATGAGCAGTTCTTC. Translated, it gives CASSQGVGGGLYNEQFF. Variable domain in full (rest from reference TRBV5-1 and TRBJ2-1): KAGVTQTPRYLIKTRGQQVTLSCSPISGHRSVSWYQQTPGQGLQFLFEYFSETQRNKGNFPGRFSGRQFSNSRSEMNVSTLELGDSALYLCASSQGVGGGLYNEQFFGPGTRLTVL.

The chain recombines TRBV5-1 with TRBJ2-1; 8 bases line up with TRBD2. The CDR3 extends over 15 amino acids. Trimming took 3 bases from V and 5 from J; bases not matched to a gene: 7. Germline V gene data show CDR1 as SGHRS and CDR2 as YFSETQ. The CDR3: CASSSLAGKDNEQFF. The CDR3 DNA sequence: TGCGCCAGCAGCTCTTTAGCGGGAAAGGACAATGAGCAGTTCTTC. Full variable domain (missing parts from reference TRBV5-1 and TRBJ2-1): KAGVTQTPRYLIKTRGQQVTLSCSPISGHRSVSWYQQTPGQGLQFLFEYFSETQRNKGNFPGRFSGRQFSNSRSEMNVSTLELGDSALYLCASSSLAGKDNEQFFGPGTRLTVL.

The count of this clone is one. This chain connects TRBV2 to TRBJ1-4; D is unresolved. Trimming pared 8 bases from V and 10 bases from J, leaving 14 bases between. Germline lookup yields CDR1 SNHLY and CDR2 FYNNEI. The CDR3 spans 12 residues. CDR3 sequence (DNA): TGTGCCAGCGCCGCTAACCTAGGAAAACTGTTTTTT. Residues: CASAANLGKLFF.

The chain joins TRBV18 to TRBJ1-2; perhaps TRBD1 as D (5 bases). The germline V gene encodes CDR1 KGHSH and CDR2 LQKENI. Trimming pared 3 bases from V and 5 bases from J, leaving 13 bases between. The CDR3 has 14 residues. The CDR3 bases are TGTGCCAGCTCACCGGGGCGAGCCCGGTATGGCTACACCTTC. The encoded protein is CASSPGRARYGYTF.

CDR3 in DNA: TGTGCCAGCAGACAAATACAAGAGACCCAGTACTTC. It is translated as CASRQIQETQYF. The chain combines TRBV2 with TRBJ2-5, with no clear D. The CDR3 has 12 amino acids. CDR1 and CDR2 from the germline V gene are SNHLY and FYNNEI. Trimming took off 6 bases at V and 2 bases at J, with 7 bases between the two ends.

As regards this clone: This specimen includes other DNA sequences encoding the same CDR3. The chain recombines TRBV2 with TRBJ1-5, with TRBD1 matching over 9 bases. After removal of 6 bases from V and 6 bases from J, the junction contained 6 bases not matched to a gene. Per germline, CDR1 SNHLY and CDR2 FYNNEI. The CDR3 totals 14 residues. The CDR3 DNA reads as TGTGCCAGCAGCGGGACAGGGAATGGTCAGCCCCAGCATTTT. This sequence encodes CASSGTGNGQPQHF.

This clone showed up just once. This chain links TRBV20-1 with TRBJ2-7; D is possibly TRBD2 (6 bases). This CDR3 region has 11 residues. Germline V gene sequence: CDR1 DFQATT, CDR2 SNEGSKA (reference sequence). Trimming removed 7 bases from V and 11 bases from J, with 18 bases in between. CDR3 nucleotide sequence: TGCAGTGGATTGTCGGAGGGAATCGAGTACTTC. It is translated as CSGLSEGIEYF.

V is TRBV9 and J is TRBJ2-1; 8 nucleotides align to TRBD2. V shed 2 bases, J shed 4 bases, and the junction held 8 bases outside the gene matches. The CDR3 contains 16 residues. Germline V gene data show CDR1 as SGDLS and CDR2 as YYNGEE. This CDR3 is CASSVESGSSYNEQFF. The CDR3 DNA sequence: TGTGCCAGCAGCGTCGAAAGCGGGAGTTCTTACAATGAGCAGTTCTTC.

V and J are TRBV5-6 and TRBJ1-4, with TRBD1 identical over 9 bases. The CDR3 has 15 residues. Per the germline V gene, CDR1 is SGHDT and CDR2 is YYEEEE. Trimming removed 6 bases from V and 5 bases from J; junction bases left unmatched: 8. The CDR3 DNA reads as TGTGCCAGCAACTGGGGACAGGGAAGCAATGAAAAACTGTTTTTT. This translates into CASNWGQGSNEKLFF. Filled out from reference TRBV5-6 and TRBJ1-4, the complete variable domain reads DAGVTQSPTHLIKTRGQQVTLRCSPKSGHDTVSWYQQALGQGPQFIFQYYEEEERQRGNFPDRFSGHQFPNYSSELNVNALLLGDSALYLCASNWGQGSNEKLFFGSGTQLSVL.

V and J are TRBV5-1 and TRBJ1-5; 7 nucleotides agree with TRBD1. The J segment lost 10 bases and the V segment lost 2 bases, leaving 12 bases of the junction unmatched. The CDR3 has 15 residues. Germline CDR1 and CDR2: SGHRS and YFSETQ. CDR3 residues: CASSLQGPLDGPQHF. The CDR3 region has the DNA TGCGCCAGCAGCTTACAGGGGCCCCTGGATGGACCCCAGCATTTT.

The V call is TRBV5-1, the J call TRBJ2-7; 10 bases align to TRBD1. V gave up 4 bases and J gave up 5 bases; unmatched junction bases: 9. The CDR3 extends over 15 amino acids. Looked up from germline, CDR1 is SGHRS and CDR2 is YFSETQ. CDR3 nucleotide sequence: TGCGCCAGCAGCCTCCGGGACAGGGGAGCGAACGAGCAGTACTTC. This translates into CASSLRDRGANEQYF.

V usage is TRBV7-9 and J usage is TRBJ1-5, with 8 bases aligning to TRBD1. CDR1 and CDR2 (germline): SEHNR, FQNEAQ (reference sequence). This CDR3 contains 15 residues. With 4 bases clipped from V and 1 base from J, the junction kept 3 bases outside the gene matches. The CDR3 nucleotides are TGTGCCAGCAGCTCCGGGACAGGCAGCAATCAGCCCCAGCATTTT. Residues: CASSSGTGSNQPQHF.

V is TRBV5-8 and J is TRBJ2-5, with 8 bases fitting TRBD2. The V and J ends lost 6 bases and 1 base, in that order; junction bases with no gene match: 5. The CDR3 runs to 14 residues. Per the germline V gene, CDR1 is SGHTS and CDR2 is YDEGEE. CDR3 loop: CASTTGRAQETQYF. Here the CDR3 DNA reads TGTGCCAGCACCACCGGGAGGGCCCAAGAGACCCAGTACTTC.

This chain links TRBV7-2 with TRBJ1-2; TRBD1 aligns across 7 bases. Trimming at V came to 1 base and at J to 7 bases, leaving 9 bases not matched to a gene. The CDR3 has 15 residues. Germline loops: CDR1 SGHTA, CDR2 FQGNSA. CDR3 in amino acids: CASSLGQGFNTGYTF. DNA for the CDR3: TGTGCCAGCAGCTTAGGACAGGGCTTTAATACTGGCTACACCTTC.

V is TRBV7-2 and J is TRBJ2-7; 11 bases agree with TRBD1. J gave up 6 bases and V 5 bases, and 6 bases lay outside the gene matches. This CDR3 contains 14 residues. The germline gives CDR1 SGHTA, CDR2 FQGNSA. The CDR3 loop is CASSVGQGVGEQYF. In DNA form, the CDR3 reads TGTGCCAGCAGCGTGGGACAGGGGGTAGGCGAGCAGTACTTC.

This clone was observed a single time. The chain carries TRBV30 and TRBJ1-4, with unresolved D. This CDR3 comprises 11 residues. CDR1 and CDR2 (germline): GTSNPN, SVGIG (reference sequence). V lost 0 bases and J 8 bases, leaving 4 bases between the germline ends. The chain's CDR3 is CAWSVGEKLFF. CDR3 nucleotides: TGTGCCTGGAGTGTCGGGGAAAAACTGTTTTTT.

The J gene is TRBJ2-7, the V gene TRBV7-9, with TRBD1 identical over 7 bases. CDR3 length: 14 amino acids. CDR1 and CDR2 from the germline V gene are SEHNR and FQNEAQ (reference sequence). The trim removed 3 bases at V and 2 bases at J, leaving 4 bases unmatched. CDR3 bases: TGTGCCAGCAGCTTTAACAGGGGAGCCTACGAGCAGTACTTC. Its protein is CASSFNRGAYEQYF.

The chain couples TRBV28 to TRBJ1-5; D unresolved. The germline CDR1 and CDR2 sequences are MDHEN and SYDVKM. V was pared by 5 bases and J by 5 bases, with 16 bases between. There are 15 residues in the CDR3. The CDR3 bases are TGTGCCAGCAGTCCCGTTAGTGGGCCCCATCAGCCCCAGCATTTT. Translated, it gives CASSPVSGPHQPQHF.

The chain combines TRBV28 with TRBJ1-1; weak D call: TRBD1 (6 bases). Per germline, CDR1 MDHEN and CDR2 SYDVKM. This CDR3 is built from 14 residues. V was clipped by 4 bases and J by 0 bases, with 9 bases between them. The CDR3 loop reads CASSYRAMNTEAFF. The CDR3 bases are TGTGCCAGCAGTTACAGGGCTATGAACACTGAAGCTTTCTTT.

This CDR3 is CASSLGGTGARELFF. CDR3 DNA: TGTGCCAGCAGTTTAGGAGGGACAGGGGCCAGGGAGCTGTTTTTT. The chain joins TRBV28 to TRBJ2-2, with TRBD1 identical over 10 bases. The CDR3 has 15 residues. In germline, CDR1 is MDHEN, CDR2 SYDVKM. With V trimmed by 2 bases and J by 9 bases, 6 bases remained unmatched.

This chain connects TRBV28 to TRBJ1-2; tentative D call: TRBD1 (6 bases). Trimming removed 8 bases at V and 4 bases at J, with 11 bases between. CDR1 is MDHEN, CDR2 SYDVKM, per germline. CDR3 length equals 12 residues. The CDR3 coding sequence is TGTGCCAGCCGGACAGTCCTCTATGGCTACACCTTC. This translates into CASRTVLYGYTF.

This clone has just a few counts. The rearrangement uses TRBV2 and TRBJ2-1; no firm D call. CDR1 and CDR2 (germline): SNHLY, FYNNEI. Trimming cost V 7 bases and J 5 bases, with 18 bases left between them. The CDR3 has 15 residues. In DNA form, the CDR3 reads TGTGCCAGCAACCGACCCTCTCGCGGAAACAATGAGCAGTTCTTC. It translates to CASNRPSRGNNEQFF.

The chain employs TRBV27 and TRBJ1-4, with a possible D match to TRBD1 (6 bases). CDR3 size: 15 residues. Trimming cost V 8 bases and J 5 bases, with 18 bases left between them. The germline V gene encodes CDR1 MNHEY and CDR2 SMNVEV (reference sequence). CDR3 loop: CASRDTYANNEKLFF. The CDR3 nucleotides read TGTGCCAGCCGGGACACCTACGCCAACAATGAAAAACTGTTTTTT.

CDR3: CASSQVLTRGYTF. The DNA for the CDR3 is TGTGCCAGCAGCCAAGTTTTAACGAGGGGCTACACCTTC. The chain uses TRBV4-2 and TRBJ1-2; D remains ambiguous. The V and J ends lost 1 base and 8 bases respectively, with 11 bases between them. Germline CDR1 reads LGHNA; CDR2 reads YNFKEQ. The CDR3 has 13 amino acids.

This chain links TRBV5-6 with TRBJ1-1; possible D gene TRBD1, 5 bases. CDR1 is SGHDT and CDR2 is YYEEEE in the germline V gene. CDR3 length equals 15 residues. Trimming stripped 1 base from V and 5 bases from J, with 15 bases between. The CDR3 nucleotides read TGTGCCAGCAGCTTGAGGCGGCAGGGAGGGACTGAAGCTTTCTTT. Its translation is CASSLRRQGGTEAFF.

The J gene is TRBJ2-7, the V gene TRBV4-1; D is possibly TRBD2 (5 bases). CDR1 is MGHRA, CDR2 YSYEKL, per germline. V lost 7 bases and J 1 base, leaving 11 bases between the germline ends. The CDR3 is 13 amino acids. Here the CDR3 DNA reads TGCGCCAGCAAAGCGACGGGATCCTACGAGCAGTACTTC. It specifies CASKATGSYEQYF.

This CDR3 is CASSLPLRTALIPVISPLHF. In nucleotides, the CDR3 is TGTGCCAGCAGTTTGCCCCTCCGGACAGCTTTGATACCCGTAATTTCACCCCTCCACTTT. V and J are TRBV27 and TRBJ1-6; D perhaps matches TRBD1 (6 bases). CDR1 is MNHEY, CDR2 SMNVEV, per germline (reference sequence). Trimming cost V 3 bases and J 9 bases, with 30 bases left between them. The CDR3 is 20 residues long.

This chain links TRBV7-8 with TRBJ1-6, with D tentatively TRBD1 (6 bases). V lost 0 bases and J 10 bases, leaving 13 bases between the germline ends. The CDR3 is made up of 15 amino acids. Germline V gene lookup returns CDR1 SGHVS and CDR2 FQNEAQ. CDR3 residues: CASSLAGQEFSPLHF. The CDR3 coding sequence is TGTGCCAGCAGCTTAGCGGGACAAGAGTTCTCACCCCTCCACTTT.

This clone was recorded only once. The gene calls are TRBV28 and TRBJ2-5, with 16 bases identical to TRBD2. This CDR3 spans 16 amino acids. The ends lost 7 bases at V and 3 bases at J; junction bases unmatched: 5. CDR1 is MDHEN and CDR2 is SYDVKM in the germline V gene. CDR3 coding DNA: TGTGCCAGCATGCGGGGGACTAGCGGGAGGGAAGAGACCCAGTACTTC. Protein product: CASMRGTSGREETQYF.

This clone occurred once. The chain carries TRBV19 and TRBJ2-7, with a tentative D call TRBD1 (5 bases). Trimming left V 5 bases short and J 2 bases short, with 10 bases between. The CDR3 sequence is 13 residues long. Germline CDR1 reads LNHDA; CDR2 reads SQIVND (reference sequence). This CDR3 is CASSVSRAYEQYF. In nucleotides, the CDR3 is TGTGCCAGTAGTGTAAGCAGGGCCTACGAGCAGTACTTC.